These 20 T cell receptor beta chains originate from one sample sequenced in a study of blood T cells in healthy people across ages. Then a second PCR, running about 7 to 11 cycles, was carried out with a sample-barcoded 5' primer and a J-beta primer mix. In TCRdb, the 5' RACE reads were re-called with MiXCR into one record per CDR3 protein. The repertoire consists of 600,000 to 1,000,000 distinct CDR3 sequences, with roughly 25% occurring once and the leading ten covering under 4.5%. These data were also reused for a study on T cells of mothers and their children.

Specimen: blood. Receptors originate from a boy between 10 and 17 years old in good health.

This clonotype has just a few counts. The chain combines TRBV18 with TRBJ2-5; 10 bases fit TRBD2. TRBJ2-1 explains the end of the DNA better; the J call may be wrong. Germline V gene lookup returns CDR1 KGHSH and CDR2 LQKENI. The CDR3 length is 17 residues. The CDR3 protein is CASSPAGTSARYNEQFF. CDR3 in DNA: TGTGCCAGCTCACCAGCCGGGACTAGCGCAAGGTACAATGAGCAGTTCTTC.

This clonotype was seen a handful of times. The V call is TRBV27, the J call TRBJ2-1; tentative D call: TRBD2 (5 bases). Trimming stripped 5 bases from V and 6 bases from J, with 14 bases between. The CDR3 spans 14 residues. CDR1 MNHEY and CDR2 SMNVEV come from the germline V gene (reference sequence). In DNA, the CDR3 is TGTGCCAGCAGTCCGGGGTGGTTGGCCAATGAGCAGTTCTTC. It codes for CASSPGWLANEQFF.

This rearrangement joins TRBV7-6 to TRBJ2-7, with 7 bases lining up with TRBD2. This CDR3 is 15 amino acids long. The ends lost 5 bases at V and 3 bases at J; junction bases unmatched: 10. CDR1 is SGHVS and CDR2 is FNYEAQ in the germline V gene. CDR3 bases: TGTGCCAGCAGCCGAGGGAGGGCGAATAACTACGAGCAGTACTTC. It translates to CASSRGRANNYEQYF.

The CDR3 sequence: CSARTDRAYQPQHF. The CDR3 coding sequence is TGCAGTGCTAGAACCGACAGGGCGTATCAGCCCCAGCATTTT. This sequence joins TRBV20-1 and TRBJ1-5, with 7 positions matching TRBD1. The CDR3 sequence is 14 residues long. Trimming at V came to 2 bases and at J to 5 bases, leaving 6 bases not matched to a gene. Germline V CDR1 and CDR2: DFQATT, SNEGSKA (reference sequence).

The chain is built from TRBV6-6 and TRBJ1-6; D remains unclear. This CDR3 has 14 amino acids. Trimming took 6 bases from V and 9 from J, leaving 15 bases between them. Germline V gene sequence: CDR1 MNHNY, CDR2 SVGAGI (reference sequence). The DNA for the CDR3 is TGTGCCAGCAGAGGCCAACCGGAGGGTTCACCCCTCCACTTT. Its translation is CASRGQPEGSPLHF.

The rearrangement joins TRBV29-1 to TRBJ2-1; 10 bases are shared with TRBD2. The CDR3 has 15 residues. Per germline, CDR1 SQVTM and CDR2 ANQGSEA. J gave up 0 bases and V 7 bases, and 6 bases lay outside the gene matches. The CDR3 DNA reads TGCAGCGCTAGCGGGAGTGGGGGCTCCTACAATGAGCAGTTCTTC. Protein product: CSASGSGGSYNEQFF.

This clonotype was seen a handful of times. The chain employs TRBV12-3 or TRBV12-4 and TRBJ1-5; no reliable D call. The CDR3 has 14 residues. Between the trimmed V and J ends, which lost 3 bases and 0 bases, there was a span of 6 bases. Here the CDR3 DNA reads TGTGCCAGCAGTTTCAGTTATAGCAATCAGCCCCAGCATTTT. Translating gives CASSFSYSNQPQHF.

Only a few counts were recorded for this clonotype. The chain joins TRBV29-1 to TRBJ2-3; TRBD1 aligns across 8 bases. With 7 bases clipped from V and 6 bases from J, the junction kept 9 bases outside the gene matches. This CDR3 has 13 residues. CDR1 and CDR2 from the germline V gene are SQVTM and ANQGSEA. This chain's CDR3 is CSGGTGGLDTQYF. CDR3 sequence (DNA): TGCAGCGGGGGGACAGGTGGCTTGGATACGCAGTATTTT.

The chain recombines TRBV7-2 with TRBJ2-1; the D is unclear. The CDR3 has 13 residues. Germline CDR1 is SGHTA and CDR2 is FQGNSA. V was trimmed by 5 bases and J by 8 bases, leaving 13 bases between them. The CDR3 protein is CASSPSLVDEQFF. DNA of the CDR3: TGTGCCAGCAGCCCCTCCCTCGTTGATGAGCAGTTCTTC.

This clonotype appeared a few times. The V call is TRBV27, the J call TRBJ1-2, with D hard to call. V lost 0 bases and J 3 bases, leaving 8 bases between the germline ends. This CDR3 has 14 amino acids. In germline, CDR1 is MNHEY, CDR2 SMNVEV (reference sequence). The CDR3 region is CASSLSMGYYGYTF. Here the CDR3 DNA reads TGTGCCAGCAGTTTATCGATGGGCTACTATGGCTACACCTTC.

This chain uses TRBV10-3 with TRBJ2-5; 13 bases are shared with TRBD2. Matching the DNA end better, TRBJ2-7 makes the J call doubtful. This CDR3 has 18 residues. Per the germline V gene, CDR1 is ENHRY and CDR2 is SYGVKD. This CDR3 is CAISESGLAGESSYEQYF. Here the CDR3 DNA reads TGTGCCATCAGTGAGTCAGGACTAGCGGGAGAGAGCTCCTACGAGCAGTACTTC.

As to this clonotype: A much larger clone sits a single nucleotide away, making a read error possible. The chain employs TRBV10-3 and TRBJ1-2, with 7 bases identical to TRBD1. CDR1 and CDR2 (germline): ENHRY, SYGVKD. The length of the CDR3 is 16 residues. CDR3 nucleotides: TGTGCCATCAGGGAAGGCGGGACAGCGATTAACTATGACTACACCTTC. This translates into CAIREGGTAINYDYTF.

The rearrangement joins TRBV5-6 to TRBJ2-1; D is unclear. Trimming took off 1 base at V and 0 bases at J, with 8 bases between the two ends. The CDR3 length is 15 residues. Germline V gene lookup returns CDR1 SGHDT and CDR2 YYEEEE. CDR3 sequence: CASSLTVRSYNEQFF. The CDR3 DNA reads TGTGCCAGCAGCTTGACAGTTCGCTCCTACAATGAGCAGTTCTTC.

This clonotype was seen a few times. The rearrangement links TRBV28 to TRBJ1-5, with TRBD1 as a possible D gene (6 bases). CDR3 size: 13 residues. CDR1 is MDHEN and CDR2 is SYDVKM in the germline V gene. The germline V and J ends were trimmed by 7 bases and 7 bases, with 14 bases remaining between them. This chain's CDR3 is CASNLGARQPQHF. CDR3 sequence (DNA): TGTGCCAGCAATTTGGGGGCGCGGCAGCCCCAGCATTTT.

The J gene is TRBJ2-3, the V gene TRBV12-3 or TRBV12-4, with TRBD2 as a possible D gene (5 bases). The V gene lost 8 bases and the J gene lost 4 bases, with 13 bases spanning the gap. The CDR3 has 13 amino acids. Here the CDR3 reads CASSRGRPDTQYF. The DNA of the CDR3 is TGTGCCAGCTCGAGAGGGCGGCCAGATACGCAGTATTTT.

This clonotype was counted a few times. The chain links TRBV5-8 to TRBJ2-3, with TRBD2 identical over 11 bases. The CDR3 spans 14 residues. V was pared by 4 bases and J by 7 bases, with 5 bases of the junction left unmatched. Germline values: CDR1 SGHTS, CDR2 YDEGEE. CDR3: CASSRLAGRYTQYF. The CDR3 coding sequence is TGTGCCAGCAGCCGACTAGCGGGGAGATATACGCAGTATTTT.

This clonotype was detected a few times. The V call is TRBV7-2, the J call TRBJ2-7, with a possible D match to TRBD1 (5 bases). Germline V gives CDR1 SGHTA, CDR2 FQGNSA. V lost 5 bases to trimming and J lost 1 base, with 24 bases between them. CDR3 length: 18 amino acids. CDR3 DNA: TGTGCCAGCAGCAAACGGGCGGCCCTGGGGCTTTTATCCTACGAGCAGTACTTC. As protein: CASSKRAALGLLSYEQYF. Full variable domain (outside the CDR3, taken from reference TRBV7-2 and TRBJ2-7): GAGVSQSPSNKVTEKGKDVELRCDPISGHTALYWYRQSLGQGLEFLIYFQGNSAPDKSGLPSDRFSAERTGGSVSTLTIQRTQQEDSAVYLCASSKRAALGLLSYEQYFGPGTRLTVT.

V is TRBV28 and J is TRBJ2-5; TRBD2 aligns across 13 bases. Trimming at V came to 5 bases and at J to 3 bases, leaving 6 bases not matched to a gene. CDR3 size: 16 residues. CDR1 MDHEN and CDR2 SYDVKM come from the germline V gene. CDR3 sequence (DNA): TGTGCCAGCAGTCTACTAGCGGGAGGGCCAGAAGAGACCCAGTACTTC. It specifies CASSLLAGGPEETQYF.

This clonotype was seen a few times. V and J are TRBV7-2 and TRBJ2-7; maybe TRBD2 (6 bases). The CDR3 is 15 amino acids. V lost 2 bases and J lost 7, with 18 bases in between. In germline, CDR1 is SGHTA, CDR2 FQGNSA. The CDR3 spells CASSLSWDFSREQYF. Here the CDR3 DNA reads TGTGCCAGCAGCTTAAGTTGGGACTTCTCTCGGGAGCAGTACTTC.

The CDR3 reads CASSNPGQGRETQYF. Here the CDR3 DNA reads TGTGCCAGCAGCAACCCAGGACAGGGGAGAGAGACCCAGTACTTC. The chain is built from TRBV7-2 and TRBJ2-5, with 9 bases matching TRBD1. The V segment lost 5 bases and the J segment 4 bases; nucleotides outside the gene matches: 8. CDR1 is SGHTA, CDR2 FQGNSA, per germline. This CDR3 is built from 15 residues.